Shown below are 32 T cell receptor beta chains from a single sample sequenced in a study of blood T cell repertoires in COVID-19. Some clones are missing from TCRdb's copy, which holds only in-frame ones; the method was immunoSEQ multiplex PCR. The table records some 28,000 clones, roughly 87% of them present only once. What was sequenced was peripheral blood. Receptors were obtained from a human donor in a cohort sampled during active COVID-19.

The chain recombines TRBV4-2 with TRBJ1-3, with a weak D call TRBD1 (6 bases). The CDR3 covers 14 residues. Germline-derived CDR1 and CDR2 are LGHNA and YNFKEQ. The V end lost 3 bases, the J end lost 0 bases, and 6 bases lay between the germline ends. CDR3 protein: CASSQDSSGNTIYF. The CDR3 DNA sequence: TGTGCCAGCAGCCAGGACAGCTCTGGAAACACCATATATTTT.

The CDR3 here is CASSTGTGGNLNTEAFF. In DNA form, the CDR3 reads TGCGCCAGCAGCACCGGGACAGGGGGCAACTTGAACACTGAAGCTTTCTTT. The chain recombines TRBV5-1 with TRBJ1-1; TRBD1 agrees at 12 bases. Germline-derived CDR1 and CDR2 are SGHRS and YFSETQ. The CDR3 contains 17 residues. Trimming took 4 bases from V and 0 from J; bases not matched to a gene: 7.

This clone was seen a single time. This chain links TRBV15 with TRBJ2-5; D not certain. CDR1 is LNHNV, CDR2 YYDKDF, per germline (reference sequence). The V and J ends lost 3 bases and 3 bases respectively, with 14 bases between them. This CDR3 spans 15 amino acids. The CDR3 nucleotides read TGTGCCACCAGCAGTGCCCCCCGGTCCGAAGAGACCCAGTACTTC. It translates to CATSSAPRSEETQYF.

This clone has only one observation. The CDR3 nucleotides read TGTGCCTGGAGTGGGGGACAGGGGAACACCGGGGAGCTGTTTTTT. Encoded protein: CAWSGGQGNTGELFF. The gene calls are TRBV30 and TRBJ2-2; 9 bases are a match to TRBD1. The CDR3 spans 15 residues. V gave up 1 base and J gave up 1 base; unmatched junction bases: 1. Germline CDR1 is GTSNPN and CDR2 is SVGIG (reference sequence).

The V call is TRBV12-3 or TRBV12-4, the J call TRBJ2-1; weak D call: TRBD2 (6 bases). Trimming removed 8 bases from V and 7 bases from J, with 12 bases in between. CDR3 length equals 12 residues. The chain's CDR3 is CASAGGGNEQFF. The CDR3 nucleotides read TGTGCCAGCGCCGGTGGGGGGAATGAGCAGTTCTTC.

The rearrangement links TRBV5-4 to TRBJ2-2; 9 positions match TRBD2. The germline V gene has CDR1 SGHNT and CDR2 YYREEE (reference sequence). V gave up 4 bases and J gave up 6 bases; unmatched junction bases: 10. The CDR3 extends over 16 amino acids. CDR3 residues: CASSPKAGGGPGELFF. CDR3 nucleotide sequence: TGTGCCAGCAGCCCTAAAGCGGGAGGAGGACCCGGGGAGCTGTTTTTT.

This chain uses TRBV12-3 or TRBV12-4 with TRBJ1-6; weak D call: TRBD1 (6 bases). This CDR3 spans 13 amino acids. Trimming removed 4 bases at V and 8 bases at J, with 9 bases between. The CDR3 sequence is CASSYREYSPLHF. The CDR3 DNA follows: TGTGCCAGCAGTTACAGGGAGTATTCACCCCTCCACTTT.

The chain uses TRBV6-1 and TRBJ1-2; D is possibly TRBD1 (6 bases). The germline V and J ends were trimmed by 1 base and 5 bases, with 20 bases remaining between them. CDR3 length equals 17 residues. Germline V CDR1 and CDR2: MNHNS, SASEGT. DNA for the CDR3: TGTGCCAGCAGTGAAGTTTTTTTGGGGGCAGTGCGGTATGGCTACACCTTC. This encodes CASSEVFLGAVRYGYTF.

The rearrangement joins TRBV27 to TRBJ2-1, with 8 positions matching TRBD1. V dropped 5 bases and J dropped 8; count of bases not matched to a gene: 8. This CDR3 comprises 14 residues. Germline V gives CDR1 MNHEY, CDR2 SMNVEV (reference sequence). The CDR3 protein is CASSRWTGNYEQFF. The CDR3 DNA reads as TGTGCCAGCAGTCGGTGGACAGGGAACTATGAGCAGTTCTTC.

J is TRBJ2-7 and V is TRBV11-2, with 14 positions matching TRBD2. The junction had 7 bases not matched to a gene; V was cut back by 6 bases and J by 3 bases. Per the germline V gene, CDR1 is SGHAT and CDR2 is FQNNGV. The CDR3 spans 16 residues. DNA for the CDR3: TGTGCCAGCAGACCGGGACTAGCGGGAGTTCTCTACGAGCAGTACTTC. As protein: CASRPGLAGVLYEQYF.

The chain combines TRBV7-2 with TRBJ2-1; D is possibly TRBD1 (6 bases). Germline-derived CDR1 and CDR2 are SGHTA and FQGNSA. The CDR3 covers 13 residues. Trimming stripped 1 base from V and 6 bases from J, with 7 bases between. The CDR3 reads CASSLGGRNEQFF. The CDR3 DNA follows: TGTGCCAGCAGCTTAGGGGGGCGCAATGAGCAGTTCTTC.

J is TRBJ2-5 and V is TRBV9, with 9 bases aligning to TRBD2. The CDR3 spans 15 residues. V dropped 4 bases and J dropped 3; count of bases not matched to a gene: 7. From germline, CDR1 is SGDLS and CDR2 YYNGEE. In DNA form, the CDR3 reads TGTGCCAGCAGCCCGACGGGACTAGCCAAAGAGACCCAGTACTTC. Its protein product is CASSPTGLAKETQYF.

V gene TRBV11-3 combines with J gene TRBJ2-3; 7 bases align to TRBD2. CDR3 length: 14 residues. From germline, CDR1 is SGHNT and CDR2 YENEEA. V lost 5 bases to trimming and J lost 1 base; unmatched junction nucleotides: 3. The DNA for the CDR3 is TGTGCCAGCAGCCTGGGGGGGGGCACAGATACGCAGTATTTT. Residues: CASSLGGGTDTQYF. Full variable domain (missing parts from reference TRBV11-3 and TRBJ2-3): EAGVVQSPRYKIIEKKQPVAFWCNPISGHNTLYWYLQNLGQGPELLIRYENEEAVDDSQLPKDRFSAERLKGVDSTLKIQPAELGDSAVYLCASSLGGGTDTQYFGPGTRLTVL.

This sequence joins TRBV30 and TRBJ1-3; no reliable D call. CDR3 length: 15 amino acids. V shed 0 bases and J shed 2 bases, with 11 bases lying between them. Germline V gives CDR1 GTSNPN, CDR2 SVGIG (reference sequence). Here the CDR3 reads CAWSVGEGAGNTIYF. CDR3 sequence (DNA): TGTGCCTGGAGTGTTGGGGAGGGCGCTGGAAACACCATATATTTT.

The rearrangement joins TRBV2 to TRBJ1-1; no reliable D call. Germline V gene data show CDR1 as SNHLY and CDR2 as FYNNEI. CDR3 size: 13 residues. V lost 4 bases, J lost 4 bases, and 10 bases lay in between. CDR3 protein: CASSVRGGTEAFF. In nucleotides, the CDR3 is TGTGCCAGCAGTGTACGGGGAGGCACTGAAGCTTTCTTT.

This chain uses TRBV5-6 with TRBJ2-5, with D possibly being TRBD1 (5 bases). The CDR3 extends over 15 amino acids. Trimming stripped 1 base from V and 3 bases from J, with 13 bases between. CDR1 is SGHDT and CDR2 is YYEEEE in the germline V gene. The CDR3 nucleotides are TGTGCCAGCAGCTTGCTATCAGGGTCAAAAGAGACCCAGTACTTC. Translating gives CASSLLSGSKETQYF.

This chain uses TRBV7-8 with TRBJ2-5, with unresolved D. Trimming took off 5 bases at V and 2 bases at J, with 3 bases between the two ends. The CDR3 runs to 11 residues. CDR1 and CDR2 from the germline V gene are SGHVS and FQNEAQ. Here the CDR3 DNA reads TGTGCCAGCAGCCTACAAGAGACCCAGTACTTC. It encodes CASSLQETQYF.

This clone was counted a few times. V usage is TRBV15 and J usage is TRBJ1-2; D is unclear. Trimming pared 3 bases from V and 4 bases from J, leaving 18 bases between. Germline V gives CDR1 LNHNV, CDR2 YYDKDF (reference sequence). CDR3 size: 16 residues. The CDR3 region is CATSRDWGAASYGYTF. The CDR3 DNA is TGTGCCACCAGCAGGGATTGGGGAGCTGCGAGCTATGGCTACACCTTC.

V is TRBV11-2 and J is TRBJ2-2, with D possibly matching TRBD2 (5 bases). Per germline, CDR1 SGHAT and CDR2 FQNNGV. The CDR3 runs to 17 residues. V dropped 3 bases and J dropped 0 bases, with 14 bases sitting between them. CDR3 DNA sequence: TGTGCCAGCAGCTTCGGTACTAGTGGGGCGAACACCGGGGAGCTGTTTTTT. This gives the protein CASSFGTSGANTGELFF.

Only one count was recorded for this clone. The rearrangement links TRBV7-9 to TRBJ1-1; D uncertain. The CDR3 sequence is 13 residues long. From germline, CDR1 is SEHNR and CDR2 FQNEAQ (reference sequence). Trimming shortened V by 1 base and J by 1 base, and 4 bases separated the two germline ends. The CDR3 region is CASSLVQNTEAFF. The CDR3 nucleotides are TGTGCCAGCAGCTTAGTACAGAACACTGAAGCTTTCTTT. The full variable domain, with the rest looked up from reference TRBV7-9 and TRBJ1-1, is DTGVSQNPRHKITKRGQNVTFRCDPISEHNRLYWYRQTLGQGPEFLTYFQNEAQLEKSRLLSDRFSAERPKGSFSTLEIQRTEQGDSAMYLCASSLVQNTEAFFGQGTRLTVV.

This clone was seen more than once but under ten times. This chain links TRBV5-4 with TRBJ2-5; 8 nucleotides line up with TRBD2. Trimming took 0 bases from V and 7 from J; bases not matched to a gene: 2. Germline lookup yields CDR1 SGHNT and CDR2 YYREEE (reference sequence). The CDR3 runs 13 residues. This chain's CDR3 is CASSLDSGGTQYF. In DNA, the CDR3 is TGTGCCAGCAGCTTGGACAGCGGGGGGACCCAGTACTTC. Based on the CDR3 plus reference TRBV5-4 and TRBJ2-5, the full variable domain is ETGVTQSPTHLIKTRGQQVTLRCSSQSGHNTVSWYQQALGQGPQFIFQYYREEENGRGNFPPRFSGLQFPNYSSELNVNALELDDSALYLCASSLDSGGTQYFGPGTRLLVL.

V and J are TRBV3-1 (or the pseudogene TRBV3-2) and TRBJ2-7; TRBD1 matches 9 bases. In germline, CDR1 is LGHDT, CDR2 YNNKEL (reference sequence). CDR3 length equals 14 residues. V lost 3 bases, J lost 4 bases, and 4 bases stayed unmatched. CDR3 coding DNA: TGTGCCAGCAGCCAGCCGGGACAGGGATACGAGCAGTACTTC. The encoded protein is CASSQPGQGYEQYF.

The CDR3 coding sequence is TGTGCCAGCTCACCACCTGGGACTAACAATGAGCAGTTCTTC. Residues: CASSPPGTNNEQFF. The chain recombines TRBV18 with TRBJ2-1; 7 nucleotides align to TRBD2. Losses at the gene ends were 0 bases for V and 5 bases for J; bases not matched to a gene: 1. Looked up from germline, CDR1 is KGHSH and CDR2 is LQKENI. This CDR3 has 14 amino acids.

The gene calls are TRBV19 and TRBJ1-4, with D unresolved. Germline V gives CDR1 LNHDA, CDR2 SQIVND (reference sequence). CDR3 length: 15 amino acids. V lost 3 bases to trimming and J lost 10 bases, with 18 bases between them. For the CDR3, the DNA is TGTGCCAGTAGTATCCTTGCCGACCGCGCGGCAAAACTGTTTTTT. It codes for CASSILADRAAKLFF.

The chain has TRBV5-4 and TRBJ1-2, with D perhaps TRBD1 (6 bases). V dropped 1 base and J dropped 3 bases, with 10 bases sitting between them. The germline V gene encodes CDR1 SGHNT and CDR2 YYREEE (reference sequence). This CDR3 is 14 amino acids long. CDR3 residues: CASSLKGDHYGYTF. The CDR3 bases are TGTGCCAGCAGCTTGAAGGGGGACCACTATGGCTACACCTTC.

This clone is medium-sized (0.01 to 0.1%) within its sample. This sequence joins TRBV18 and TRBJ1-1, with 8 bases lining up with TRBD1. The CDR3 contains 16 residues. V gave up 4 bases and J gave up 1 base; unmatched junction bases: 8. Germline V gene lookup returns CDR1 KGHSH and CDR2 LQKENI. CDR3 sequence: CASSLPNRGGNTEAFF. The CDR3 bases are TGTGCCAGCTCACTTCCGAACAGGGGGGGGAACACTGAAGCTTTCTTT. Combining the CDR3 with reference TRBV18 and TRBJ1-1 gives the whole variable domain NAGVMQNPRHLVRRRGQEARLRCSPMKGHSHVYWYRQLPEEGLKFMVYLQKENIIDESGMPKERFSAEFPKEGPSILRIQQVVRGDSAAYFCASSLPNRGGNTEAFFGQGTRLTVV.

The sample holds a few counts of this clone. The chain links TRBV6-1 to TRBJ1-1; a weak D match, TRBD1 (5 bases). V lost 3 bases and J lost 2, with 28 bases in between. Germline values: CDR1 MNHNS, CDR2 SASEGT. This CDR3 comprises 20 residues. CDR3 nucleotide sequence: TGTGCCAGCAGTGAGGGGGGTCGTTGGGTAACCTTTTACTTCAACACTGAAGCTTTCTTT. The encoded protein is CASSEGGRWVTFYFNTEAFF.

The chain carries TRBV7-2 and TRBJ1-5; D gene ambiguous. There are 14 residues in the CDR3. Deletions cut 1 base from V and 0 bases from J, with 4 bases between. Germline V gene data show CDR1 as SGHTA and CDR2 as FQGNSA. CDR3 in DNA: TGTGCCAGCAGCTTAGACTATAGCAATCAGCCCCAGCATTTT. Its protein is CASSLDYSNQPQHF.

The chain has TRBV5-1 and TRBJ1-4, with D hard to call. The germline gives CDR1 SGHRS, CDR2 YFSETQ. V lost 4 bases and J lost 8, with 21 bases in between. The CDR3 totals 16 residues. CDR3 amino acids: CASSPTHLMGREKLFF. The CDR3 DNA reads as TGCGCCAGCAGCCCCACCCATCTGATGGGGAGGGAAAAACTGTTTTTT. The complete variable domain, with remaining parts taken from reference TRBV5-1 and TRBJ1-4, reads KAGVTQTPRYLIKTRGQQVTLSCSPISGHRSVSWYQQTPGQGLQFLFEYFSETQRNKGNFPGRFSGRQFSNSRSEMNVSTLELGDSALYLCASSPTHLMGREKLFFGSGTQLSVL.

V is TRBV5-6 and J is TRBJ1-5; 9 bases line up with TRBD1. CDR3 length equals 16 residues. Germline trimming cut 0 bases from V and 9 bases from J; bases unmatched to any gene: 10. Germline V CDR1 and CDR2: SGHDT, YYEEEE. The DNA for the CDR3 is TGTGCCAGCAGCTTGGGGTCGGACAGGGGTAGGAGGCCCCAGCATTTT. It encodes CASSLGSDRGRRPQHF.

The count of this clone is one. The V and J genes are TRBV18 and TRBJ2-7; 7 positions match TRBD1. The CDR3 length is 15 residues. Germline CDR1 reads KGHSH; CDR2 reads LQKENI. V shed 5 bases, J shed 1 base, and the junction held 8 bases outside the gene matches. CDR3 loop: CASSTGQAASYEQYF. The CDR3 DNA reads as TGTGCCAGCTCAACCGGACAGGCCGCATCCTACGAGCAGTACTTC.

The V call is TRBV6-6, the J call TRBJ2-7, with a tentative D call TRBD1 (6 bases). This CDR3 contains 12 residues. Germline V gene sequence: CDR1 MNHNY, CDR2 SVGAGI (reference sequence). Trimming shortened V by 6 bases and J by 3 bases, and 9 bases separated the two germline ends. The chain's CDR3 is CASSLRGYEQYF. In nucleotides, the CDR3 is TGTGCCAGCAGCCTCAGGGGCTACGAGCAGTACTTC.